Here is one T cell receptor beta chain with its context. This sample stems from a study of CD8+ T cells in alopecia areata. Background on the study: Tofacitinib administration to treated patients was oral, at 5 to 10 mg twice daily. Tofacitinib was given for 6 to 18 months, then stopped for 6 months.

The study team obtained lesional scalp punch biopsies and peripheral blood from alopecia areata patients. Starting from PBMCs, sorting isolated CD4+ and CD8+ T cells. The J segment lost 1 base and the V segment lost 4 bases, leaving 6 bases of the junction unmatched. This CDR3 region has 16 residues. CDR1 and CDR2 from the germline V gene are SGDLS and YYNGEE. Sequencing used cDNA as its template, made by extracting RNA and reverse transcribing it. The table came from immunoSEQ multiplex PCR; TCRdb's copy has only in-frame clones and leaves some out. The table has some 170,000 clones, 59% seen once. Sequencing was performed on CD4+ T cells sorted from blood, taken at week 0. The chain has TRBV9 and TRBJ2-2, with 8 nucleotides matching TRBD1. The clonotype was recovered from a human donor with alopecia areata. CDR3 region: CASSMHGTGNTGELFF. CDR3 DNA: TGTGCCAGCAGCATGCACGGGACAGGGAACACCGGGGAGCTGTTTTTT.